This T cell receptor beta chain was observed in a study of cytomegalovirus exposure and HLA in healthy donors. PCR employed 60 Vbeta and 13 Jbeta primers. Clones were read by immunoSEQ multiplex PCR, and TCRdb kept only the in-frame ones, dropping some. The sample records about 160,000 clones, approximately 82% being singletons. The CDR3 consists of 13 residues. The V segment lost 9 bases and the J segment 3 bases; nucleotides outside the gene matches: 5. Germline V gene data show CDR1 as MNHNS and CDR2 as SASEGT. The TCR was taken from a male donor in good health and CMV-seronegative. J is TRBJ2-1 and V is TRBV6-1; TRBD2 agrees at 7 bases. The specimen sequenced was PBMCs. DNA for the CDR3: TGTGCCAGTACACTAGCGCTCTACAATGAGCAGTTCTTC. This sequence encodes CASTLALYNEQFF.